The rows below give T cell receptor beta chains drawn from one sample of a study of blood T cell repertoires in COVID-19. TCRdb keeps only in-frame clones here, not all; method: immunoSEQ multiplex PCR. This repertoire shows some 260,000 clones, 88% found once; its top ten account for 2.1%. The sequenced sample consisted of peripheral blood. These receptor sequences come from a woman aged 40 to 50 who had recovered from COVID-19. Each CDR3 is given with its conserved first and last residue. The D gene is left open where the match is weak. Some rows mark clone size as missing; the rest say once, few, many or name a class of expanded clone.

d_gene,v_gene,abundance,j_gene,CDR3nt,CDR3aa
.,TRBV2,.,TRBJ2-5,TGTGCCAGCAGAAGGGGGAGTCAGGTTCCGGAGACCCAGTACTTC,CASRRGSQVPETQYF
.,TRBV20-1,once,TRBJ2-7,TGCAGTGTCGCAGGGATCTACGAGCAGTACTTC,CSVAGIYEQYF
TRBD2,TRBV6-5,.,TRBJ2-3,TGTGCCAGCAACGTCGGGACTAGCGGAGCAGATACGCAGTATTTT,CASNVGTSGADTQYF
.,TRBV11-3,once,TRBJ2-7,TGTGCCAGCAGCTTCCTCAGTGTGGCTCGAGAGCAGTACTTC,CASSFLSVAREQYF
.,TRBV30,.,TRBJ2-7,TGTGCCTGGAGTGTACATGCAGACTACGAGCAGTACTTC,CAWSVHADYEQYF
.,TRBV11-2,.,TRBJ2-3,TGTGCCAGCAGCCGGCGCGGGGACGGAGATACGCAGTATTTT,CASSRRGDGDTQYF
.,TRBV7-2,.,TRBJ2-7,TGTGCCAGCAGCTTAGTTTGGACACAGAGTAACGAGCAGTACTTC,CASSLVWTQSNEQYF
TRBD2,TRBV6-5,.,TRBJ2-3,TGTGCCAGCAGTTACCGGGCGGGGGGGGCCACAGATACGCAGTATTTT,CASSYRAGGATDTQYF
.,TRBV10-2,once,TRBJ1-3,TGCGCCAGCAGTGTCCCGTCGGGCTCTGGAAACACCATATATTTT,CASSVPSGSGNTIYF
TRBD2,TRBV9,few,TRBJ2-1,TGTGCCAGCAGCGCTACTAGCGGATTTTACAATGAGCAGTTCTTC,CASSATSGFYNEQFF
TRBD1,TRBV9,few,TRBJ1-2,TGTGCCAGCAGCGTAGTTCCGGGACAGGGGAATGACTATGGCTACACCTTC,CASSVVPGQGNDYGYTF
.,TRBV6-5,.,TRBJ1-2,TGTGCCAGCAGTTACTCGAGAGGGGGCTATGGCTACACCTTC,CASSYSRGGYGYTF
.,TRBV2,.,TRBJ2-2,TGTGCCAGCAAAAGGGAAACAGGGCCCACCGGGGAGCTGTTTTTT,CASKRETGPTGELFF
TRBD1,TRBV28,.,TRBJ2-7,TGTGCCAGCAGCTCAGGGGGTTGGTACGAGCAGTACTTC,CASSSGGWYEQYF
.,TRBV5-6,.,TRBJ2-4,TGTGCCAGCAGCCCCACTAGATCCAAAAACATTCAGTACTTC,CASSPTRSKNIQYF
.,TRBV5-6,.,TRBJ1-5,TGTGCCAGCAGTCGTGAGGGGGGGGAGCCCCAGCATTTT,CASSREGGEPQHF
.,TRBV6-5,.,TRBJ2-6,TGTGCCAGCACGTTCTCCGGGGGGCGAGGCAACGTCCTGACTTTC,CASTFSGGRGNVLTF
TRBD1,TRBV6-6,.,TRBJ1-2,TGTGCCAGTGGGACAGGGCTCAACTATGGCTACACCTTC,CASGTGLNYGYTF
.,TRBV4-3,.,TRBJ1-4,TGCGCCAGCAGCCAATCAGGTCAGACTAATGAAAAACTGTTTTTT,CASSQSGQTNEKLFF
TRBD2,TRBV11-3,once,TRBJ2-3,TGTGCCAGCATCGCTAGCGGAGATACGCAGTATTTT,CASIASGDTQYF
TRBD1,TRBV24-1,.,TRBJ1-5,TGTGCCACAGGACAGGGGATTGGCGGCAATCAGCCCCAGCATTTT,CATGQGIGGNQPQHF
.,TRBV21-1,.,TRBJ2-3,TGTGCCAGCCCTGGCGGGGGGACGCAGTATTTT,CASPGGGTQYF
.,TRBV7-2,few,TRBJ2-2,TGTGCCAGCAGTCCGATCGGGAGTAACACCGGGGAGCTGTTTTTT,CASSPIGSNTGELFF
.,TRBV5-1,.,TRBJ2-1,TGCGCCAGCAGCTTGGGGCAGGGGAGCACCTACAATGAGCAGTTCTTC,CASSLGQGSTYNEQFF
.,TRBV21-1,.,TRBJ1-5,TGTGCCACCCAAAAGGGGAGGTCCTGGGAGCCCCAGCATTTT,CATQKGRSWEPQHF
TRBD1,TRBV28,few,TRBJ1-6,TGTGCCAGCAGTCCCCCAGGGGGCTCCTATAATTCACCCCTCCACTTT,CASSPPGGSYNSPLHF
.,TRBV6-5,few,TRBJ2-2,TGTGCCAGCAGTCGCTGGCAGACCGGGGAGCTGTTTTTT,CASSRWQTGELFF
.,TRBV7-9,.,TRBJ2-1,TGTGCCAGCAGCTTAGGCGGCCGCTACAATGAGCAGTTCTTC,CASSLGGRYNEQFF
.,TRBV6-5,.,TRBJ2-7,TGTGCCAGCAGGGCCGACAGCTCCTACGAGCAGTACTTC,CASRADSSYEQYF
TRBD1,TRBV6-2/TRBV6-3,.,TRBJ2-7,TGTGCCAGCAGTTACCCGGGACAGGGGGCCTACGAGCAGTACTTC,CASSYPGQGAYEQYF
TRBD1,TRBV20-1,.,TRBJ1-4,TGCAGTGCTAGTCAACAGGGGGAAAAACTGTTTTTT,CSASQQGEKLFF
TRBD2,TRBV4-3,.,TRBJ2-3,TGCGCCAGCAGCCGGAGCGTGCGCGGGAGGAGCACAGATACGCAGTATTTT,CASSRSVRGRSTDTQYF
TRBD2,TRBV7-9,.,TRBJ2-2,TGTGCCAGCACCCGGATACTAGCGGGGAACGGGGAGCTGTTTTTT,CASTRILAGNGELFF
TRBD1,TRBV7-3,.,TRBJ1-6,TGTGCCAGCAGCTACGACAGGGAAAATTCACCCCTCCACTTT,CASSYDRENSPLHF
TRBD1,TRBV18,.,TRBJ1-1,TGTGCCAGCTCACCGGGACAGCTAACTGAAGCTTTCTTT,CASSPGQLTEAFF
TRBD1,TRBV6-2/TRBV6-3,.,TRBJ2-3,TGTGCCAGCAGTCCGGACAGGGGCGCAGATACGCAGTATTTT,CASSPDRGADTQYF
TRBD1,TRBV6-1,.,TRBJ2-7,TGTGCCAGCAGTGAATTGGGGACAGGGAGCTACGAGCAGTACTTC,CASSELGTGSYEQYF
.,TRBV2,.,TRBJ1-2,TGTGCCAGCAGTGAACACGTCAGGGTGCTGGGCTACACCTTC,CASSEHVRVLGYTF
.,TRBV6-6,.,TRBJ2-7,TGTGCCAGCAGTTACGGTGAGGGTCCCTACGAGCAGTACTTC,CASSYGEGPYEQYF
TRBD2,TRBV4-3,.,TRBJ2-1,TGCGCCAGCAGCCAAGCGGCGGGAGCGAAGGCTACTAACGATGAGCAGTTCTTC,CASSQAAGAKATNDEQFF